The text below deals with one T cell receptor (beta chain). Clones were read by immunoSEQ multiplex PCR, and TCRdb kept only the in-frame ones, dropping some. The sample holds 30,000 to 40,000 clones, about 89% seen once. Trimming pared 2 bases from V and 4 bases from J, leaving 6 bases between. CDR3 length: 12 residues. Germline lookup yields CDR1 SGHRS and CDR2 YFSETQ. This record comes from a study of PD-1 blockade in classical Hodgkin lymphoma. Stated time point: newly diagnosed, previously untreated cHL patient sample. The CD4+ T cells used were purified from thawed PBMCs through magnetic negative selection.

Sequencing input: CD4+ T cells from blood. The clonotype comes from a human donor with classical Hodgkin lymphoma. This chain uses TRBV5-1 with TRBJ2-5; D not certain. Here the CDR3 reads CASSLSIETQYF. The CDR3 DNA sequence: TGCGCCAGCAGCTTATCGATAGAGACCCAGTACTTC.